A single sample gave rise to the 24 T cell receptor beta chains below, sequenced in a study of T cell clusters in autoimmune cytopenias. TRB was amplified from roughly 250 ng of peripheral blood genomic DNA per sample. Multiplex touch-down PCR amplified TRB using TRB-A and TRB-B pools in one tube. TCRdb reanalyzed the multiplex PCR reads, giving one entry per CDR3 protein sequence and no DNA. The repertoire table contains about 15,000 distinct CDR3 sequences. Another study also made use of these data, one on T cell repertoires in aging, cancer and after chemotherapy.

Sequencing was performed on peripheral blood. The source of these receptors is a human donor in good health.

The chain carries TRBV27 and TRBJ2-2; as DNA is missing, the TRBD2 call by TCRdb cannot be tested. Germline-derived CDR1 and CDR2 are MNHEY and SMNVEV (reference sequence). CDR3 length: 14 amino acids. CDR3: CASSGLAGAGELFF.

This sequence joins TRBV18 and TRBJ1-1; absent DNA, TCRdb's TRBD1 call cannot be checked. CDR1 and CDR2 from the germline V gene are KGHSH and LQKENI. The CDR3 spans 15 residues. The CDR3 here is CASSPRGDMNTEAFF.

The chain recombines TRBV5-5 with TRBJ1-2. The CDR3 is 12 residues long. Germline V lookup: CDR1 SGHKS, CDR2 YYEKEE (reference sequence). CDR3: CASSLLDYGYTF. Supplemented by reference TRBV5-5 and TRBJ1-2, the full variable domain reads DAGVTQSPTHLIKTRGQQVTLRCSPISGHKSVSWYQQVLGQGPQFIFQYYEKEERGRGNFPDRFSARQFPNYSSELNVNALLLGDSALYLCASSLLDYGYTFGSGTRLTVV.

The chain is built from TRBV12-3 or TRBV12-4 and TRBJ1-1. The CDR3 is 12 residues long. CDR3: CASSLGPSRAFF.

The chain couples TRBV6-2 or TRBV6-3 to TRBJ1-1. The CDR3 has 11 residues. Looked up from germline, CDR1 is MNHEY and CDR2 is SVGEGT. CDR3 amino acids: CASSYTTEAFF.

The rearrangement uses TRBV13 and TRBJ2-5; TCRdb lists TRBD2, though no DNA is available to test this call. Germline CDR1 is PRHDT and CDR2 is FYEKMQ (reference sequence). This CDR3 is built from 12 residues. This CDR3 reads CASQLGEETQYF.

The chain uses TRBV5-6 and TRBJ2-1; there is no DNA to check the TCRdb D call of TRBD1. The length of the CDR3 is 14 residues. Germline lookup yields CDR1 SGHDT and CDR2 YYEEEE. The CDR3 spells CASSSRGRGHEQFF.

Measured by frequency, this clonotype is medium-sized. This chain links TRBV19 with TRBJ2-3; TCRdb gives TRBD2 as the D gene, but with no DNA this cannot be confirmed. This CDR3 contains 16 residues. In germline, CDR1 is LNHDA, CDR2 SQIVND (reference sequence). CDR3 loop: CASSMTSGGVGNTQYF.

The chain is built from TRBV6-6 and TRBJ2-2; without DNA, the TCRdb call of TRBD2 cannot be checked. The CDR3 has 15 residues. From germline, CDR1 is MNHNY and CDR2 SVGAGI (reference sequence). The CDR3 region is CASRDTGTNVWELFF.

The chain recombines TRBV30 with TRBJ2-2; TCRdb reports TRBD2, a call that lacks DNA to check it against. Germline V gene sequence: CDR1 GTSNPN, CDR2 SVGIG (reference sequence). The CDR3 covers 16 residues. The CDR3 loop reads CAWTRRWREDAGELFF.

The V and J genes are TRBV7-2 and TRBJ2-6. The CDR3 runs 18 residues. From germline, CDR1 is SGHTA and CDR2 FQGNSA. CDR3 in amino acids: CASSYGRLSPSGANVLTF. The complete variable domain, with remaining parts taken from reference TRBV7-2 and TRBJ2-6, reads GAGVSQSPSNKVTEKGKDVELRCDPISGHTALYWYRQSLGQGLEFLIYFQGNSAPDKSGLPSDRFSAERTGGSVSTLTIQRTQQEDSAVYLCASSYGRLSPSGANVLTFGAGSRLTVL.

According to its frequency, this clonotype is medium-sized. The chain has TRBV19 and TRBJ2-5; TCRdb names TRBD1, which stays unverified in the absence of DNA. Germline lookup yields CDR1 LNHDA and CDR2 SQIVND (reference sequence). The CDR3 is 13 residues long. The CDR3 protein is CASSMGQVGTQYF.

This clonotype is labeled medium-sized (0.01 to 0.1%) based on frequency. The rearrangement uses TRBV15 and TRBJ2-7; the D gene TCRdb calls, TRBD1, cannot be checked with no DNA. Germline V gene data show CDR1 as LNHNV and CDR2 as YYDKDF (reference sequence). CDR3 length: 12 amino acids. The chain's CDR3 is CATSRDQGSEYF.

The CDR3 protein is CASSIDLASSYEQYF. The genes are TRBV19 and TRBJ2-7. Germline CDR1 reads LNHDA; CDR2 reads SQIVND (reference sequence). The CDR3 is 15 residues long.

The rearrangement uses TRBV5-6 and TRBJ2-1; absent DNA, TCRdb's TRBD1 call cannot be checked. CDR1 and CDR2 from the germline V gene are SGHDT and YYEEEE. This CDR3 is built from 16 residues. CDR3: CASSAGGQASYNEQFF.

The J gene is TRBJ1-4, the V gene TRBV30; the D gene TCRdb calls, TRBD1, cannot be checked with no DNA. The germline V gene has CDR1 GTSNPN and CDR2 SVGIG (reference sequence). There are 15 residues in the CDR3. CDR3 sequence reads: CAWSRDRVADEKLFF.

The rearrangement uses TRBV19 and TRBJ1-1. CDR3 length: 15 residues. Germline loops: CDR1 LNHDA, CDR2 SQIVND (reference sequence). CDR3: CASRDWRAVNTEAFF.

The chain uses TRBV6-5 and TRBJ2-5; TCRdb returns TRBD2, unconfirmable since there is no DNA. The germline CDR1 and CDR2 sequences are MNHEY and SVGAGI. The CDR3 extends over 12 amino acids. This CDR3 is CASAGAWETQYF.

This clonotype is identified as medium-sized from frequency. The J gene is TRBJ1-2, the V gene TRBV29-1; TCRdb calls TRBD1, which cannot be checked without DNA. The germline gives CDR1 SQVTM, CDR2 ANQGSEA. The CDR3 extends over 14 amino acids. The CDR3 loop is CSVEGGQGAYGYTF.

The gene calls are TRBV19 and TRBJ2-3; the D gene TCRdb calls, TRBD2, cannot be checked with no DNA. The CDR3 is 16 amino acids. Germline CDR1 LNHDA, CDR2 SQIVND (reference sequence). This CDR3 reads CASSFQGHSITDTQYF. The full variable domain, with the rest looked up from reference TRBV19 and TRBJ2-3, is DGGITQSPKYLFRKEGQNVTLSCEQNLNHDAMYWYRQDPGQGLRLIYYSQIVNDFQKGDIAEGYSVSREKKESFPLTVTSAQKNPTAFYLCASSFQGHSITDTQYFGPGTRLTVL.

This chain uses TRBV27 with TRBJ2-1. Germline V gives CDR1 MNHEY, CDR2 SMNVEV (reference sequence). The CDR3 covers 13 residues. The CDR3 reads CATSKSSYNEQFF.

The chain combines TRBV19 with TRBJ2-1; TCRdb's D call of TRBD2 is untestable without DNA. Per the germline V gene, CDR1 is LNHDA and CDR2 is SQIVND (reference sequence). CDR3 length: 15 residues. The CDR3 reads CASSTGTSSYNEQFF.

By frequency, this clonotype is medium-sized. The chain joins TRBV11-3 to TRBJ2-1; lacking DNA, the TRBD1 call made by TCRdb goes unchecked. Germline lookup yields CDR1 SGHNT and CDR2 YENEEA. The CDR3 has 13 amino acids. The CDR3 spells CASSFQITGEQFF.

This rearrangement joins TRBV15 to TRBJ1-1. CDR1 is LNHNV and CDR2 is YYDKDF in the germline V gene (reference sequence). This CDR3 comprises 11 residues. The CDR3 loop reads CATSGNTEAFF.